This TCR beta chain was profiled in a study of sequential checkpoint blockade in melanoma. Background on the study: First-line arms were nivolumab then ipilimumab, or the reverse, randomized 1:1. Both treatment sequences were followed by maintenance nivolumab.

Trimming left V 2 bases short and J 4 bases short, with 8 bases between. Germline lookup yields CDR1 ENHRY and CDR2 SYGVKD. The CDR3 is 13 residues long. Treatment here: randomized to nivolumab then ipilimumab (arm A) or the reverse (arm B). From thawed PBMCs, live CD3+CD8+ cells negative for CD19 and CD56 were sorted. Here immunoSEQ multiplex PCR was the method, and the copy in TCRdb shows in-frame clones only, minus some. This sample has 35,000 to 50,000 clones, with 86% found just once. The sample in question was CD8+ T cells sorted from blood (inferred from file names), obtained from a patient given nivolumab and ipilimumab in sequence. The chain recombines TRBV10-3 with TRBJ2-5, with D maybe TRBD2 (6 bases). The receptor comes from a human donor with melanoma. This chain's CDR3 is CAISEQAGETQYF. The CDR3 DNA is TGTGCCATCAGTGAGCAAGCGGGAGAGACCCAGTACTTC.